One and the same sample provided the 26 T cell receptor beta chains below, sequenced in a study of OX40 agonist ivuxolimab in advanced cancers. Repertoires were generated with immunoSEQ multiplex PCR, while TCRdb's copy carries only in-frame clones and drops some. The sample includes 90,000 to 100,000 clones, approximately 90% of them seen just once. The material sequenced was CD4+ or CD8+ T cells sorted from blood, taken in a trial of the OX40 agonist ivuxolimab. The origin of the receptors is an adult with an advanced solid tumor such as melanoma, head and neck, liver or kidney cancer.

The chain carries TRBV5-1 and TRBJ2-7; maybe TRBD1 (6 bases). In germline, CDR1 is SGHRS, CDR2 YFSETQ. The V gene lost 1 base and the J gene lost 6 bases, with 17 bases spanning the gap. This CDR3 has 15 residues. CDR3 DNA: TGCGCCAGCAGCTTGCTTAGGGGGAGAGGATTCGAGCAGTACTTC. This codes for CASSLLRGRGFEQYF.

The chain couples TRBV19 to TRBJ2-7; D gene uncertain. V was cut by 1 base and J by 3 bases, with 4 bases left in between. CDR3 size: 12 residues. Germline values: CDR1 LNHDA, CDR2 SQIVND (reference sequence). The CDR3 coding sequence is TGTGCCAGTAGTATAGGAAGCTACGAGCAGTACTTC. Translating gives CASSIGSYEQYF.

This chain joins TRBV20-1 and TRBJ2-1; no reliable D call. V was cut by 1 base and J by 10 bases, with 5 bases left in between. CDR3 size: 10 residues. Per germline, CDR1 DFQATT and CDR2 SNEGSKA (reference sequence). CDR3 residues: CSARVGEQFF. CDR3 sequence (DNA): TGCAGTGCTAGAGTGGGGGAGCAGTTCTTC.

V and J are TRBV5-1 and TRBJ2-1; TRBD2 aligns across 8 bases. J gave up 8 bases and V 0 bases, and 4 bases lay outside the gene matches. Germline V gene lookup returns CDR1 SGHRS and CDR2 YFSETQ. This CDR3 has 14 amino acids. CDR3 nucleotide sequence: TGCGCCAGCAGCTTGGCGGGGGGGCCACATGAGCAGTTCTTC. It translates to CASSLAGGPHEQFF.

V gene TRBV4-2 combines with J gene TRBJ1-4; TRBD1 agrees at 9 bases. This CDR3 region has 15 residues. V was pared by 1 base and J by 6 bases, with 3 bases of the junction left unmatched. Germline V gene data show CDR1 as LGHNA and CDR2 as YNFKEQ. CDR3 nucleotides: TGTGCCAGCAGCCAAGGCGACAGGGGGGATGAAAAACTGTTTTTT. It codes for CASSQGDRGDEKLFF.

The CDR3 loop is CASTPGGNEQFF. As DNA, the CDR3 is TGTGCCAGCACCCCGGGGGGCAATGAGCAGTTCTTC. The rearrangement links TRBV11-2 to TRBJ2-1, with TRBD2 identical over 7 bases. The CDR3 covers 12 residues. V trimming: 7 bases; J trimming: 6 bases; junction bases outside the gene matches: 3. Germline V gives CDR1 SGHAT, CDR2 FQNNGV.

This chain uses TRBV6-6 with TRBJ1-1, with unresolved D. The ends were cut back, 5 bases at V and 0 bases at J, with 13 bases in the middle. The germline CDR1 and CDR2 sequences are MNHNY and SVGAGI (reference sequence). CDR3 length: 15 residues. The CDR3 DNA reads as TGTGCCAGCAGTCCCTCGCGACTCTTGAACACTGAAGCTTTCTTT. Protein sequence: CASSPSRLLNTEAFF.

This clone was detected many times. The chain joins TRBV5-1 to TRBJ2-6; D may be TRBD1 (5 bases). V was clipped by 4 bases and J by 0 bases, with 14 bases between them. The length of the CDR3 is 17 residues. Germline lookup yields CDR1 SGHRS and CDR2 YFSETQ. CDR3 in amino acids: CASSLYPQDSGANVLTF. The CDR3 bases are TGCGCCAGCAGCCTGTACCCACAGGACTCTGGGGCCAACGTCCTGACTTTC.

The V call is TRBV6-5, the J call TRBJ1-2; D unresolved. This CDR3 is built from 11 residues. Trimming stripped 6 bases from V and 5 bases from J, with 7 bases between. Germline V CDR1 and CDR2: MNHEY, SVGAGI. The CDR3, as DNA: TGTGCCAGCAGCCAAAGGTATGGCTACACCTTC. The encoded protein is CASSQRYGYTF.

V is TRBV5-1 and J is TRBJ1-1; the D gene is possibly TRBD1 (5 bases). Germline V gives CDR1 SGHRS, CDR2 YFSETQ. V lost 1 base and J 0 bases, leaving 19 bases between the germline ends. The CDR3 spans 18 residues. The chain's CDR3 is CASSLFMSGRDLNTEAFF. The CDR3 DNA follows: TGCGCCAGCAGCTTGTTTATGTCCGGAAGGGACCTGAACACTGAAGCTTTCTTT.

This clone showed up just once. In the same sample, other DNA sequences code for this CDR3. The chain uses TRBV5-1 and TRBJ2-2, with D unresolved. The ends were cut back, 1 base at V and 0 bases at J, with 10 bases in the middle. This CDR3 region has 16 residues. Per germline, CDR1 SGHRS and CDR2 YFSETQ. In DNA, the CDR3 is TGCGCCAGCAGCTTGTTTGCCGCGTCGAACACCGGGGAGCTGTTTTTT. Its protein product is CASSLFAASNTGELFF.

Comments on this clone: In the same sample, other DNA sequences code for this CDR3. The chain combines TRBV6-1 with TRBJ1-1; the D is unclear. Germline loops: CDR1 MNHNS, CDR2 SASEGT. Trimming stripped 2 bases from V and 5 bases from J, with 9 bases between. The CDR3 sequence is 13 residues long. DNA of the CDR3: TGTGCCAGCAGTGAACTGGTAGGGACTGAAGCTTTCTTT. It translates to CASSELVGTEAFF.

The chain carries TRBV9 and TRBJ1-1; D is possibly TRBD1 (6 bases). The CDR3 runs to 15 residues. Looked up from germline, CDR1 is SGDLS and CDR2 is YYNGEE. The germline V and J ends were trimmed by 3 bases and 4 bases, with 16 bases remaining between them. The CDR3, as DNA: TGTGCCAGCAGCGCAGTGGTAGGGGGGGCCACTGAAGCTTTCTTT. Translation gives CASSAVVGGATEAFF. The complete variable domain, with remaining parts taken from reference TRBV9 and TRBJ1-1, reads DSGVTQTPKHLITATGQRVTLRCSPRSGDLSVYWYQQSLDQGLQFLIQYYNGEERAKGNILERFSAQQFPDLHSELNLSSLELGDSALYFCASSAVVGGATEAFFGQGTRLTVV.

The genes are TRBV9 and TRBJ2-1, with D tentatively TRBD2 (7 bases). Trimming pared 4 bases from V and 8 bases from J, leaving 22 bases between. The CDR3 spans 16 residues. Germline V CDR1 and CDR2: SGDLS, YYNGEE. The CDR3 DNA is TGTGCCAGCAGCCCTCTAGGCGGGGGCAGTTTCGATGAGCAGTTCTTC. Translating it yields CASSPLGGGSFDEQFF.

The chain is built from TRBV2 and TRBJ2-2; D might be TRBD1 (6 bases). Germline CDR1 and CDR2: SNHLY and FYNNEI. V was shortened by 4 bases and J by 0 bases, with 9 bases between the two germline ends. The CDR3 is 15 residues long. The CDR3 protein is CASSVDRPNTGELFF. The CDR3 DNA reads as TGTGCCAGCAGTGTGGACAGACCGAACACCGGGGAGCTGTTTTTT.

This clone was picked up a small number of times. The chain couples TRBV7-2 to TRBJ1-5; D might be TRBD1 (5 bases). Germline values: CDR1 SGHTA, CDR2 FQGNSA. The CDR3 spans 13 residues. Trimming cost V 4 bases and J 5 bases, with 9 bases left between them. The CDR3 is CASSSLGDQPQHF. In nucleotides, the CDR3 is TGTGCCAGCAGCTCCCTGGGGGATCAGCCCCAGCATTTT.

The CDR3 spells CAISVRDQGLEQYF. CDR3 in DNA: TGTGCCATCAGTGTCCGGGACCAGGGGCTCGAGCAGTACTTC. V is TRBV10-3 and J is TRBJ2-7, with D possibly being TRBD1 (6 bases). The V end lost 4 bases, the J end lost 6 bases, and 16 bases lay between the germline ends. Looked up from germline, CDR1 is ENHRY and CDR2 is SYGVKD. The CDR3 is made up of 14 amino acids.

The chain employs TRBV6-1 and TRBJ1-2; D gene uncertain. Germline-derived CDR1 and CDR2 are MNHNS and SASEGT. This CDR3 has 10 amino acids. Trimming removed 8 bases at V and 5 bases at J, with 6 bases between. The CDR3: CASGLYGYTF. The CDR3 coding sequence is TGTGCCAGCGGGCTTTATGGCTACACCTTC.

The chain combines TRBV28 with TRBJ2-3, with 10 bases that match TRBD2. The CDR3 spans 14 residues. The trim removed 6 bases at V and 3 bases at J, leaving 3 bases unmatched. The germline V gene encodes CDR1 MDHEN and CDR2 SYDVKM. The CDR3 bases are TGTGCCAGCAGGCTAGCGGGGGCAACAGATACGCAGTATTTT. This translates into CASRLAGATDTQYF.

The chain carries TRBV2 and TRBJ1-5; maybe TRBD1 (5 bases). V gave up 1 base and J gave up 11 bases, with 6 bases separating them. Germline V CDR1 and CDR2: SNHLY, FYNNEI. This CDR3 spans 11 amino acids. The CDR3 loop is CASSEEGSQHF. The CDR3, as DNA: TGTGCCAGCAGTGAAGAGGGGTCCCAGCATTTT.

This clone was counted once. V usage is TRBV19 and J usage is TRBJ2-2; possible D gene TRBD2, 5 bases. CDR1 is LNHDA, CDR2 SQIVND, per germline (reference sequence). Between the trimmed V and J ends, which lost 5 bases and 2 bases, there was a span of 15 bases. The CDR3 covers 16 residues. This CDR3 reads CASSGFGETNTGELFF. CDR3 sequence (DNA): TGTGCCAGTAGTGGATTTGGGGAGACTAACACCGGGGAGCTGTTTTTT.

V gene TRBV18 combines with J gene TRBJ2-5, with D unresolved. This CDR3 spans 14 amino acids. Germline assignment: CDR1 KGHSH and CDR2 LQKENI. The germline V and J ends were trimmed by 4 bases and 2 bases, with 11 bases remaining between them. The CDR3 coding sequence is TGTGCCAGCTCACTATCCGATAGGCAAGAGACCCAGTACTTC. Protein: CASSLSDRQETQYF.

A single count supports this clone. The genes are TRBV18 and TRBJ2-2; D gene uncertain. V gave up 3 bases and J gave up 2 bases, with 13 bases separating them. CDR3 size: 16 residues. CDR1 KGHSH and CDR2 LQKENI come from the germline V gene. The CDR3 region has the DNA TGTGCCAGCTCACCTTGGCAGGATGATAACACCGGGGAGCTGTTTTTT. This encodes CASSPWQDDNTGELFF.

V and J are TRBV7-3 and TRBJ1-2; TRBD1 is a possible D gene (5 bases). Trimming took off 5 bases at V and 6 bases at J, with 13 bases between the two ends. This CDR3 region has 13 residues. Germline V gene sequence: CDR1 SGHTA, CDR2 FQGTGA. The CDR3 DNA reads TGTGCCAGCAGCCCGGAGAGGGGCGATGGCTACACCTTC. Its translation is CASSPERGDGYTF. The whole variable domain, filled in from reference TRBV7-3 and TRBJ1-2, reads GAGVSQTPSNKVTEKGKYVELRCDPISGHTALYWYRQSLGQGPEFLIYFQGTGAADDSGLPNDRFFAVRPEGSVSTLKIQRTERGDSAVYLCASSPERGDGYTFGSGTRLTVV.

V gene TRBV7-2 combines with J gene TRBJ1-4; TRBD1 agrees at 7 bases. The germline gives CDR1 SGHTA, CDR2 FQGNSA. This CDR3 spans 14 amino acids. The V and J ends lost 6 bases and 7 bases, in that order; junction bases with no gene match: 8. CDR3 bases: TGTGCCAGCAGTGCTGACAGGGCCGCTGAAAAACTGTTTTTT. It translates to CASSADRAAEKLFF.

This chain connects TRBV4-2 to TRBJ2-5; tentative D call: TRBD2 (7 bases). V was shortened by 3 bases and J by 5 bases, with 13 bases between the two germline ends. The length of the CDR3 is 14 residues. Germline CDR1 reads LGHNA; CDR2 reads YNFKEQ. CDR3 coding DNA: TGTGCCAGCAGCCAGATTGGGGGGGCGGAGACCCAGTACTTC. Protein: CASSQIGGAETQYF.